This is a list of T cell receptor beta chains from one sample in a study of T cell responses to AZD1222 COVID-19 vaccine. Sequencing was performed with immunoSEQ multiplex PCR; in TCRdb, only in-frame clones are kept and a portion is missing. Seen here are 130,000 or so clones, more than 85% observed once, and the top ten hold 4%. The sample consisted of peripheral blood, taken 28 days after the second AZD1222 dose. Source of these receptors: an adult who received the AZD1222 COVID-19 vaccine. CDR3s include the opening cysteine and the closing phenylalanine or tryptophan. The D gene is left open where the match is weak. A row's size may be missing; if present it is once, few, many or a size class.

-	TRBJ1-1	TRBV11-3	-	TGTGCCAGCAGCTTAGATCGAGGGACTGAAGCTTTCTTT	CASSLDRGTEAFF
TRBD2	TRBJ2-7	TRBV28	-	TGTGCCAGCACTACTCCGGGACTAGCGGGAGGTGGGTCCTACGAGCAGTACTTC	CASTTPGLAGGGSYEQYF
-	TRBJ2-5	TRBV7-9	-	TGTGCCAGCAGCTTAGGGAATGTCTTCCCGGGAGAGACCCAGTACTTC	CASSLGNVFPGETQYF
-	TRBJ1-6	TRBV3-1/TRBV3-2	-	TGTGCCAGCAGCCAAGCCAATTCACCCCTCCACTTT	CASSQANSPLHF
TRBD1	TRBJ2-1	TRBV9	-	TGTGCCAGCAGCGTAGGGACAGGGAGCTACAATGAGCAGTTCTTC	CASSVGTGSYNEQFF
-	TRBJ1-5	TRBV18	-	TGTGCCAGCTCACCGGAAGGGGGCAATCAGCCCCAGCATTTT	CASSPEGGNQPQHF
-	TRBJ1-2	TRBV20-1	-	TGCAGTGCTAGCGGGCGCTATGGCTACACCTTC	CSASGRYGYTF
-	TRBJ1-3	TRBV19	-	TGTGCCAGTATGTCCCGGGGCCCAGACTCTGGAAACACCATATATTTT	CASMSRGPDSGNTIYF
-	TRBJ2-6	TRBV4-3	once	TGCGCCAGCAGCCAAGATGTGGGCTCTGGGGCCAACGTCCTGACTTTC	CASSQDVGSGANVLTF
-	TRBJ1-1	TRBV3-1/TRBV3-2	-	TGTGCCAGCAGCCTCGGACGGGGCACTGAAGCTTTCTTT	CASSLGRGTEAFF
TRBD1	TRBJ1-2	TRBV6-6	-	TGTGCCAGCAGTCGGGACAGGGCGACCGACTATGGCTACACCTTC	CASSRDRATDYGYTF
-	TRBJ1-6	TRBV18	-	TGTGCCAGCTCACCAAATAGACAGTATAATTCACCCCTCCACTTT	CASSPNRQYNSPLHF
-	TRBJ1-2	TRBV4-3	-	TGCGCCAGCAGCCAAGCAAAGCAGGGCTTCTATGGCTACACCTTC	CASSQAKQGFYGYTF
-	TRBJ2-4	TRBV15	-	TGTGCCACCAGCAGAGGGCCCGGGGGGCTGAAAAACATTCAGTACTTC	CATSRGPGGLKNIQYF
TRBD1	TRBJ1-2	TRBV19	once	TGTGCCAGTAGTATGAGGGACAGGGCTAACTATGGCTACACCTTC	CASSMRDRANYGYTF
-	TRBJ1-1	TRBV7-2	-	TGTGCCAGCAGCTTAGGTGCCATGAACACTGAAGCTTTCTTT	CASSLGAMNTEAFF
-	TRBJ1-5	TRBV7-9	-	TGTGCCAGCAGCTTAGGAGGGGTCAGTCAGCCCCAGCATTTT	CASSLGGVSQPQHF
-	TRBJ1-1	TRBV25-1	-	TGTGCCAGCAGTCGAGCAGGGATAAACACTGAAGCTTTCTTT	CASSRAGINTEAFF
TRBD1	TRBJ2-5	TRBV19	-	TGTGCCAGTAGGACCGGGACAGATCAAGAGACCCAGTACTTC	CASRTGTDQETQYF
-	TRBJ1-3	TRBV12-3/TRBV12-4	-	TGTGCCAGCAGTTACGGCTCTGGAAACACCATATATTTT	CASSYGSGNTIYF
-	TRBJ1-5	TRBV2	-	TGTGCCAGCAGTGAAACCTTAAGTGATGGGTCCCAGCATTTT	CASSETLSDGSQHF
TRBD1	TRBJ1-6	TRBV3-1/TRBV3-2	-	TGTGCCAGCAGCCAAGGAGGGACAGGGTCACCCCTCCACTTT	CASSQGGTGSPLHF
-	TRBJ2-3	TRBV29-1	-	TGCAGCGTTGAAGATCATCGGTTGAGGGATACGCAGTATTTT	CSVEDHRLRDTQYF
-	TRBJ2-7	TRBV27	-	TGTGCCAGCAGTTTACCGGGCTCCAGCTCCTACGAGCAGTACTTC	CASSLPGSSSYEQYF
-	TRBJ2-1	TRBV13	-	TGTGCCAGCAGCTCCCTTAATAGTAGAAGGGAGCAGTTCTTC	CASSSLNSRREQFF
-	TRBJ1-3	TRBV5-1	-	TGCGCCAGCAGCTTTGGGGGAAACACCATATATTTT	CASSFGGNTIYF
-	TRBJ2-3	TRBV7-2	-	TGTGCCAGCAGCTTCTCCACAGATACGCAGTATTTT	CASSFSTDTQYF
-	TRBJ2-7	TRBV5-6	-	TGTGCCAGCAGCTTATGGCGGGGCTACGAGCAGTACTTC	CASSLWRGYEQYF
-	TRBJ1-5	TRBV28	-	TGTGCCAGCAGTCAATATTCCCGCAATCAGCCCCAGCATTTT	CASSQYSRNQPQHF
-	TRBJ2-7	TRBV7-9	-	TGTGCCAGCAGCTTAGGATCGAGATGGGAGCAGTACTTC	CASSLGSRWEQYF
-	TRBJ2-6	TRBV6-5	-	TGTGCCAGCAGGGAGGCTGGGGCCAACGTCCTGACTTTC	CASREAGANVLTF
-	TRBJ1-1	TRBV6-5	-	TGTGCCAGCAGTTTCAACCAGGGAATGAACACTGAAGCTTTCTTT	CASSFNQGMNTEAFF
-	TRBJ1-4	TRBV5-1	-	TGCGCCAGCAGCATGGGGGACGGACAGCTCTCTGGAACTAATGAAAAACTGTTTTTT	CASSMGDGQLSGTNEKLFF
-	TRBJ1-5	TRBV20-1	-	TGCAGTGCTAGTCGGGGGGCCGATCAGCCCCAGCATTTT	CSASRGADQPQHF
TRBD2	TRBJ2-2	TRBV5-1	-	TGCGCCAGCAGCTTGAAAGCGGGAGGTGACACCGGGGAGCTGTTTTTT	CASSLKAGGDTGELFF
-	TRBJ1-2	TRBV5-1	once	TGCGCCAGCAGCTTGGCGGCTAACTATGGCTACACCTTC	CASSLAANYGYTF
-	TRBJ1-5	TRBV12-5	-	TGTGCTAGTGCGGCCACAGGGACCAGCAATCAGCCCCAGCATTTT	CASAATGTSNQPQHF
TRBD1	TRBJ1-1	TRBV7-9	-	TGTGCCAGCAGCTCGACAGGGTTTGACACTGAAGCTTTCTTT	CASSSTGFDTEAFF
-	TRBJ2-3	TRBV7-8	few	TGTGCCAGCAGCCCTAGGGACGCCCGGGCAGGGGCAGATACGCAGTATTTT	CASSPRDARAGADTQYF
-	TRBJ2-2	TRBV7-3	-	TGTGCCAGCAGTAGCCCCTCTCAGTTCCGGGACGGGGAGCTGTTTTTT	CASSSPSQFRDGELFF
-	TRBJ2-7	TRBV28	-	TGTGCCAGCAGTCACGGACAGACCTACGAGCAGTACTTC	CASSHGQTYEQYF
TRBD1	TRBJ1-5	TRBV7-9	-	TGTGCCAGCAGCTTAGGGGACAGAGCTAGCAATCAGCCCCAGCATTTT	CASSLGDRASNQPQHF
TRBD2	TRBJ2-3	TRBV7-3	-	TGTGCCAGCAGCTCGGGACTAGCGGGGCTCACAGATACGCAGTATTTT	CASSSGLAGLTDTQYF
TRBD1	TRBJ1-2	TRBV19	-	TGTGCCAGTAGTAATCGACAGGGCTATGGCTACACCTTC	CASSNRQGYGYTF
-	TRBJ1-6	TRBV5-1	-	TGCGCCAGCAGCTTCGGAGGCAGGAATAATTCACCCCTCCACTTT	CASSFGGRNNSPLHF
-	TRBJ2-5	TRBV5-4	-	TGTGCCAGCAGCTTGGTGACGGACCAAGAGACCCAGTACTTC	CASSLVTDQETQYF
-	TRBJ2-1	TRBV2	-	TGTGCCACCCGGGAAGGGGGTCTCAATGAGCAGTTCTTC	CATREGGLNEQFF
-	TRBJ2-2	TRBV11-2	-	TGTGCCAGCGGGTCTTCCGGGGAGCTGTTTTTT	CASGSSGELFF
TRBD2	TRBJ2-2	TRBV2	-	TGTGCCAGCAGGGGGGGCGGGGGGACCGGGGAGCTGTTTTTT	CASRGGGGTGELFF
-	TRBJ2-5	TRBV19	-	TGTGCCAGTAGTATAGATACGGCCGCTTGGGAGACCCAGTACTTC	CASSIDTAAWETQYF
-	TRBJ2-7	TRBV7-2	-	TGTGCCAGCAGTTTCGAGTTTGGGAGCTCCTACGAGCAGTACTTC	CASSFEFGSSYEQYF
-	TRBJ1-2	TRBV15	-	TGTGCCACCAGCAGAGATATTACATCCTATGGCTACACCTTC	CATSRDITSYGYTF
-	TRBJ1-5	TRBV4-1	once	TGCACCAGCAGACAAACAGGGCGGGACAATCAGCCCCAGCATTTT	CTSRQTGRDNQPQHF
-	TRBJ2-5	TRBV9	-	TGTGCCAGCAGCCCAAGAGACCAAACTCAAGAGACCCAGTACTTC	CASSPRDQTQETQYF